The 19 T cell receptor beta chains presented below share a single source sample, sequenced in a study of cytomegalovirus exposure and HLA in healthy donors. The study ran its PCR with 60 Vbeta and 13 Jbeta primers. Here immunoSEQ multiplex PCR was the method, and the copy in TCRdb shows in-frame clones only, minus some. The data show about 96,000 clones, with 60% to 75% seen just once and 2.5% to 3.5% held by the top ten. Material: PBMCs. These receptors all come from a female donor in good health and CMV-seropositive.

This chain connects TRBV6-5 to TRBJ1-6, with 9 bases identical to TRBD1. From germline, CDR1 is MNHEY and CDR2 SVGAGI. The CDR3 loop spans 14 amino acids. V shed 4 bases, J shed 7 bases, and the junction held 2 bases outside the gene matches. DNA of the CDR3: TGTGCCAGCAGTTCCGGGACAGGGAATTCACCCCTCCACTTT. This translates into CASSSGTGNSPLHF.

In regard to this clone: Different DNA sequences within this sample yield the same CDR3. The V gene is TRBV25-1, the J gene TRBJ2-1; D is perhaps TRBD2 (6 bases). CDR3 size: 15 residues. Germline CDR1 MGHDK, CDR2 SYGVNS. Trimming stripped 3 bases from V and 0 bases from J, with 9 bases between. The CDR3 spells CASSEYGSSYNEQFF. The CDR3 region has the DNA TGTGCCAGCAGTGAGTACGGGAGCTCCTACAATGAGCAGTTCTTC.

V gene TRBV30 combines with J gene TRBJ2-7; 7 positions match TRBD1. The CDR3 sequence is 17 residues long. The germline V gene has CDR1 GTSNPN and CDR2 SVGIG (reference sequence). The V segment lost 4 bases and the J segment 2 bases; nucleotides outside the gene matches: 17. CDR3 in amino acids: CAWIPPTRQGFAYEQYF. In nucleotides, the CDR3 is TGTGCCTGGATACCACCAACGAGACAGGGTTTCGCCTACGAGCAGTACTTC.

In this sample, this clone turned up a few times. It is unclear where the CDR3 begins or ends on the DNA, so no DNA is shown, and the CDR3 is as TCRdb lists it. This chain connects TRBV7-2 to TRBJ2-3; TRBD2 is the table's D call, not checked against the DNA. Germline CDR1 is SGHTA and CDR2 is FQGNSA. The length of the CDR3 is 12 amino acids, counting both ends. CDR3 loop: CASSWGGGSSYF.

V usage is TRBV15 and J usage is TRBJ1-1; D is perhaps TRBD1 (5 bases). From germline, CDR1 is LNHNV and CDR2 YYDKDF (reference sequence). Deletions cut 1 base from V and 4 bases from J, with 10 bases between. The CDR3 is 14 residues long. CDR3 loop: CATSRVTGGTEAFF. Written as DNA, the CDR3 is TGTGCCACCAGCAGAGTCACGGGGGGCACTGAAGCTTTCTTT.

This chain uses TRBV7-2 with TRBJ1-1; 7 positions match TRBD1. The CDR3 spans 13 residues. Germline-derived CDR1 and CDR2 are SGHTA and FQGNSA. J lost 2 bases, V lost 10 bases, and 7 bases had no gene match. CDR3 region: CATQGQPNTEAFF. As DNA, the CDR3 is TGTGCCACCCAGGGACAGCCAAACACTGAAGCTTTCTTT.

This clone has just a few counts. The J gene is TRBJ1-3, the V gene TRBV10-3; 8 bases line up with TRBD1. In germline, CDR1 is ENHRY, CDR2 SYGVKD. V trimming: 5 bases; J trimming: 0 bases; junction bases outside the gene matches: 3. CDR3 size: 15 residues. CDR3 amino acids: CAISPGQGSGNTIYF. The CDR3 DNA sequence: TGTGCCATCAGTCCTGGACAGGGCTCTGGAAACACCATATATTTT.

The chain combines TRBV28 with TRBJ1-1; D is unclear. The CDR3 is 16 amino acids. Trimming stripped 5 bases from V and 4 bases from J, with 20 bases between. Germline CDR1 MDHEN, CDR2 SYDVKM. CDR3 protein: CASSPPRGPSSTEAFF. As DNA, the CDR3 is TGTGCCAGCAGTCCACCAAGAGGCCCCTCGAGCACTGAAGCTTTCTTT.

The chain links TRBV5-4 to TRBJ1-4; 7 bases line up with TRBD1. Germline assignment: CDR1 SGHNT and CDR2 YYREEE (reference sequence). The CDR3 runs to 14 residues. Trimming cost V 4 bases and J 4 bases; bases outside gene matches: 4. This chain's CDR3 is CASSMGQHNEKLFF. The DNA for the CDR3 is TGTGCCAGCAGCATGGGACAGCATAATGAAAAACTGTTTTTT.

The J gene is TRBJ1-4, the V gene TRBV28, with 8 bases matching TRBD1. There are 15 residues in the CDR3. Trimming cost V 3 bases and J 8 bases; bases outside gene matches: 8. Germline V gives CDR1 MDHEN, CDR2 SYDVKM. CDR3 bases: TGTGCCAGCAGTTTTAGGACAGGGTCGGGGGAAAAACTGTTTTTT. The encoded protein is CASSFRTGSGEKLFF. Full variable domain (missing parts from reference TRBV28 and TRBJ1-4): DVKVTQSSRYLVKRTGEKVFLECVQDMDHENMFWYRQDPGLGLRLIYFSYDVKMKEKGDIPEGYSVSREKKERFSLILESASTNQTSMYLCASSFRTGSGEKLFFGSGTQLSVL.

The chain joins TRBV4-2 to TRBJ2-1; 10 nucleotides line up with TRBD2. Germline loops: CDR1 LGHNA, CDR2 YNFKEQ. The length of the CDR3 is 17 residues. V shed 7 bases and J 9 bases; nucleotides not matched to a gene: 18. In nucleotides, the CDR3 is TGTGCCAGCACCCGTTCGAGCGGGGGGGCGAATGTGGGTGAGCAGTTCTTC. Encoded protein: CASTRSSGGANVGEQFF.

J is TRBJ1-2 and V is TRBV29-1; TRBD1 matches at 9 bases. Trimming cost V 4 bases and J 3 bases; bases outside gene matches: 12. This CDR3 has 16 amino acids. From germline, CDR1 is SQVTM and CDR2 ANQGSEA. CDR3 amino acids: CSVAGGNRGLDYGYTF. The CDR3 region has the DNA TGCAGCGTTGCGGGGGGGAACAGGGGGCTGGACTATGGCTACACCTTC.

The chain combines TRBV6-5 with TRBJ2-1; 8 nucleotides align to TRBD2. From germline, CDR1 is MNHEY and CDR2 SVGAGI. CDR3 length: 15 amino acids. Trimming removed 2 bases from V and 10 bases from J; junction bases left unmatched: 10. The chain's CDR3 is CASSYQTSARAEQFF. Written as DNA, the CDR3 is TGTGCCAGCAGTTACCAGACTAGCGCGAGGGCGGAGCAGTTCTTC.

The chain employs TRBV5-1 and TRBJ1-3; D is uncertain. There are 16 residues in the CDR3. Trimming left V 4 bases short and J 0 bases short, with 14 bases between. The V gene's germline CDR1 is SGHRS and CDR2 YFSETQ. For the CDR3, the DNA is TGCGCCAGCAGCCTACAGACGGCCAGCTCTGGAAACACCATATATTTT. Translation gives CASSLQTASSGNTIYF.

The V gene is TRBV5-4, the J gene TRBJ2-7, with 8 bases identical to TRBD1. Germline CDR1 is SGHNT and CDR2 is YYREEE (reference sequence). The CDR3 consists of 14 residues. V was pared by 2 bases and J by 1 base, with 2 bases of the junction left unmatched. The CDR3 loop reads CASSFDRGSYEQYF. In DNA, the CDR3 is TGTGCCAGCAGCTTCGACAGGGGATCCTACGAGCAGTACTTC.

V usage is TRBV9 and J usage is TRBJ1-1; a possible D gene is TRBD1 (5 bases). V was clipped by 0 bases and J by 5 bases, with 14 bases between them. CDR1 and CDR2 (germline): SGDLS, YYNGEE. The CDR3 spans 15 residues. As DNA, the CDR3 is TGTGCCAGCAGCGTAGATCTGGGGCAGGGTACTGAAGCTTTCTTT. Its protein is CASSVDLGQGTEAFF.

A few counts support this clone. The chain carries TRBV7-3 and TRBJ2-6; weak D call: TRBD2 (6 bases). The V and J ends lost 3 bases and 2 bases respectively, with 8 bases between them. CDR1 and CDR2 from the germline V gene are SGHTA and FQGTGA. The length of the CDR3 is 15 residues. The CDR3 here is CASSFGGTGANVLTF. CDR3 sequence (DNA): TGTGCCAGCAGCTTTGGAGGGACTGGGGCCAACGTCCTGACTTTC. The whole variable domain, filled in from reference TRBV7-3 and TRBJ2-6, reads GAGVSQTPSNKVTEKGKYVELRCDPISGHTALYWYRQSLGQGPEFLIYFQGTGAADDSGLPNDRFFAVRPEGSVSTLKIQRTERGDSAVYLCASSFGGTGANVLTFGAGSRLTVL.

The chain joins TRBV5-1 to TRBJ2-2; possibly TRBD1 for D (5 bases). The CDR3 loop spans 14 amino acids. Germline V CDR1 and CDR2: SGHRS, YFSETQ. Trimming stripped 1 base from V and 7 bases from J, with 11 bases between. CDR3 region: CASSLYSGIGELFF. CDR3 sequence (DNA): TGCGCCAGCAGCTTGTACTCAGGGATCGGGGAGCTGTTTTTT.

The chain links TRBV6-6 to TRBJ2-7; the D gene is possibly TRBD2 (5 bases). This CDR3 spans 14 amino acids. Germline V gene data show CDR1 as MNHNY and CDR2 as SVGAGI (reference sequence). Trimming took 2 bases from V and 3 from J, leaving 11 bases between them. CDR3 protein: CASSYIRRNYEQYF. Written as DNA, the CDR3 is TGTGCCAGCAGTTACATCAGGAGGAACTACGAGCAGTACTTC.